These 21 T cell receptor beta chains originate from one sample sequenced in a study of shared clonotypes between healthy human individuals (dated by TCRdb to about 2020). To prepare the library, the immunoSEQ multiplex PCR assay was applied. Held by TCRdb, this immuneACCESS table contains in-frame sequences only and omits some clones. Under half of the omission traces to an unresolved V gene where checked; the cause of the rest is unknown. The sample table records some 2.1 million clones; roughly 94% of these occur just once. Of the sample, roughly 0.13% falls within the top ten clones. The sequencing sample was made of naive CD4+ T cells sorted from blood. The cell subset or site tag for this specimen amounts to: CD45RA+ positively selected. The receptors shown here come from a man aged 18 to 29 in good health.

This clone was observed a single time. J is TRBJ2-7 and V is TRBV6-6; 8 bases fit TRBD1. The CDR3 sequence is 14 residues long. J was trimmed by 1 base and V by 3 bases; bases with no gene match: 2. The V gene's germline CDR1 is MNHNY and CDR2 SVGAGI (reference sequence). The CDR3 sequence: CASSYRDRSYEQYF. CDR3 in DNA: TGTGCCAGCAGTTATCGGGACAGGTCCTACGAGCAGTACTTC.

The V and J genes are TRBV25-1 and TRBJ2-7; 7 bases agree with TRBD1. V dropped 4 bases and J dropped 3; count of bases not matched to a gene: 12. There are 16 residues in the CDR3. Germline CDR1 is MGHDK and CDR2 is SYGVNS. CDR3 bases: TGTGCCAGCAGTGGGGGCCTAGGGACAGTCTACTACGAGCAGTACTTC. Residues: CASSGGLGTVYYEQYF.

As DNA, the CDR3 is TGTGCCAGCTCACCGGGAACTAGCGGGTTCATCGGGGAGCTGTTTTTT. Translated: CASSPGTSGFIGELFF. This chain connects TRBV18 to TRBJ2-2; 9 positions match TRBD2. Germline V gene data show CDR1 as KGHSH and CDR2 as LQKENI. J lost 7 bases, V lost 3 bases, and 9 bases had no gene match. This CDR3 is built from 16 residues.

CDR3 sequence: CATMEGGNTEAFF. CDR3 bases: TGTGCCACCATGGAGGGGGGTAACACTGAAGCTTTCTTT. The J gene is TRBJ1-1, the V gene TRBV7-9, with D possibly TRBD1 on 6 matching bases. This CDR3 region has 13 residues. The V and J ends lost 10 bases and 2 bases respectively, with 14 bases between them. Germline V gene lookup returns CDR1 SEHNR and CDR2 FQNEAQ (reference sequence). Using reference TRBV7-9 and TRBJ1-1 for the parts outside the CDR3, the full variable domain is DTGVSQNPRHKITKRGQNVTFRCDPISEHNRLYWYRQTLGQGPEFLTYFQNEAQLEKSRLLSDRFSAERPKGSFSTLEIQRTEQGDSAMYLCATMEGGNTEAFFGQGTRLTVV.

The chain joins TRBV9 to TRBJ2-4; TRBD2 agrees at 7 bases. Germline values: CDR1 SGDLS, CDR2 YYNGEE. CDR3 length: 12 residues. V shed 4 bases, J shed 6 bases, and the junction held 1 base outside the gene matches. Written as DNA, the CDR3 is TGTGCCAGCAGCAGCGGGGTAAACATTCAGTACTTC. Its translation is CASSSGVNIQYF.

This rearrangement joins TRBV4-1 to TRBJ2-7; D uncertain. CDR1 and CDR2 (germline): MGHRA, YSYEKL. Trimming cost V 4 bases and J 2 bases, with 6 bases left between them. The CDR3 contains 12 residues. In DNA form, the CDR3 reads TGCGCCAGCAGCCCCAGTCCCTACGAGCAGTACTTC. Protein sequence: CASSPSPYEQYF.

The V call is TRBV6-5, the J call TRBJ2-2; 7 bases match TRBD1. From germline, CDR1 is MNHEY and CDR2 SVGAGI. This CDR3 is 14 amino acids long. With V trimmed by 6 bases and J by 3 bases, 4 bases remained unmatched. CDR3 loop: CASSRGFDTGELFF. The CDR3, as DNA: TGTGCCAGCAGCAGGGGGTTCGACACCGGGGAGCTGTTTTTT.

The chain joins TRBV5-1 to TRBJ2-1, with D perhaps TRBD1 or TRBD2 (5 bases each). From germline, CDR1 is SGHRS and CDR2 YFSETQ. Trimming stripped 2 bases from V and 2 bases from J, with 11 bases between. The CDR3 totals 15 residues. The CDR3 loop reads CASSLRGEPYNEQFF. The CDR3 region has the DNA TGCGCCAGCAGCTTACGAGGGGAACCCTACAATGAGCAGTTCTTC.

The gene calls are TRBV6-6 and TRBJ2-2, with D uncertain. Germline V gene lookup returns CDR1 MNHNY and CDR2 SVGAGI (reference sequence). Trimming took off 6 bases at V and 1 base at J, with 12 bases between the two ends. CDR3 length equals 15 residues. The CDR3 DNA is TGTGCCAGCAGGCCTGGCCAAGAGAACACCGGGGAGCTGTTTTTT. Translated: CASRPGQENTGELFF.

CDR3: CASSDGTGRGNTIYF. The CDR3 DNA follows: TGTGCCAGCAGCGACGGGACAGGGAGAGGAAACACCATATATTTT. The chain uses TRBV7-6 and TRBJ1-3, with TRBD1 matching over 9 bases. The CDR3 runs to 15 residues. With V trimmed by 5 bases and J by 4 bases, 6 bases remained unmatched. Germline V CDR1 and CDR2: SGHVS, FNYEAQ.

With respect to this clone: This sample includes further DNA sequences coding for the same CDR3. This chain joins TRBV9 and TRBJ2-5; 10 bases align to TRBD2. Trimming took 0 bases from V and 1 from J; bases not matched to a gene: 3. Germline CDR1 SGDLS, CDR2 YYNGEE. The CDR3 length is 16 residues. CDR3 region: CASSVAVAGGQETQYF. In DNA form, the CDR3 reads TGTGCCAGCAGCGTAGCCGTAGCGGGAGGCCAAGAGACCCAGTACTTC. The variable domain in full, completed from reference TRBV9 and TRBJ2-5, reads DSGVTQTPKHLITATGQRVTLRCSPRSGDLSVYWYQQSLDQGLQFLIQYYNGEERAKGNILERFSAQQFPDLHSELNLSSLELGDSALYFCASSVAVAGGQETQYFGPGTRLLVL.

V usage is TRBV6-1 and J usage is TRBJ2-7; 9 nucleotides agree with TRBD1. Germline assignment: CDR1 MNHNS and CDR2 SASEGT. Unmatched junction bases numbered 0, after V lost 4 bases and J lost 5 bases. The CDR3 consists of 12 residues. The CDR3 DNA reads TGTGCCAGCAGTGGACAGGGGGACGAGCAGTACTTC. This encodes CASSGQGDEQYF.

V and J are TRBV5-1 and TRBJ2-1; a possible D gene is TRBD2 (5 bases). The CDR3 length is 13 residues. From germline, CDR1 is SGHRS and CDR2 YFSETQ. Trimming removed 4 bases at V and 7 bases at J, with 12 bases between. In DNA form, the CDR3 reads TGCGCCAGCAGCACGTGGACGGGGAATGAGCAGTTCTTC. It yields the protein CASSTWTGNEQFF.

CDR3 DNA: TGCGCCAGCAGCTTGGTTCTGGGGGGCCCCTACGAGCAGTACTTC. Translating gives CASSLVLGGPYEQYF. The V gene is TRBV5-1, the J gene TRBJ2-7; D could derive from TRBD1 or TRBD2 (6 bases each). CDR1 SGHRS and CDR2 YFSETQ come from the germline V gene. The CDR3 contains 15 residues. Trimming stripped 0 bases from V and 2 bases from J, with 12 bases between.

The CDR3 here is CASSFSLAGGETQYF. CDR3 sequence (DNA): TGTGCCAGCAGCTTCTCTCTAGCGGGAGGAGAGACCCAGTACTTC. The rearrangement joins TRBV5-4 to TRBJ2-5, with TRBD2 matching 11 bases. CDR1 is SGHNT and CDR2 is YYREEE in the germline V gene (reference sequence). CDR3 length: 15 amino acids. The ends lost 2 bases at V and 4 bases at J; junction bases unmatched: 4.

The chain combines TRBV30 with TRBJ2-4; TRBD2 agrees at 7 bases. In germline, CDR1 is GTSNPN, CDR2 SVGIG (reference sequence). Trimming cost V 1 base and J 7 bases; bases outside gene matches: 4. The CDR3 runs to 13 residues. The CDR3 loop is CAWSGGGLNIQYF. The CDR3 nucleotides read TGTGCCTGGAGTGGCGGGGGTCTGAACATTCAGTACTTC.

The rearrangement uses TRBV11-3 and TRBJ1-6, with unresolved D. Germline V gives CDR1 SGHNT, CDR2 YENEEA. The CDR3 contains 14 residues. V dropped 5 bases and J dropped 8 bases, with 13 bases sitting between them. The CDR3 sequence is CASSVGGIDSPLHF. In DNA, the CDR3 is TGTGCCAGCAGCGTTGGAGGCATCGATTCACCCCTCCACTTT.

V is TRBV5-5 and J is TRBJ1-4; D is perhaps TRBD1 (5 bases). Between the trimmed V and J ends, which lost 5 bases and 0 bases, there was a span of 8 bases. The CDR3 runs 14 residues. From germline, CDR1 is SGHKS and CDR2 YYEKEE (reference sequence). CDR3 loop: CASRQAATNEKLFF. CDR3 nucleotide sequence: TGTGCCAGCAGACAGGCTGCAACTAATGAAAAACTGTTTTTT.

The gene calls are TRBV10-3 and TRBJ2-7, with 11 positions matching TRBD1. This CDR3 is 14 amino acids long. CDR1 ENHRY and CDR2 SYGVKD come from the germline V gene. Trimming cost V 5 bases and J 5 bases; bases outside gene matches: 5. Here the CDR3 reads CAISPGQGANEQYF. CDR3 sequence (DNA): TGTGCCATCAGTCCCGGACAGGGGGCGAACGAGCAGTACTTC.

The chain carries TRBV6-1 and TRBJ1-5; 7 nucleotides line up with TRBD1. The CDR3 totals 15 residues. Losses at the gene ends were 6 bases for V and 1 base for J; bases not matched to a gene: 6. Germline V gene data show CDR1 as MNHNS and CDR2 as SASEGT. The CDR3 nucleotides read TGTGCCAGCAGGGGAACAGGGGAGAGCAATCAGCCCCAGCATTTT. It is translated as CASRGTGESNQPQHF.

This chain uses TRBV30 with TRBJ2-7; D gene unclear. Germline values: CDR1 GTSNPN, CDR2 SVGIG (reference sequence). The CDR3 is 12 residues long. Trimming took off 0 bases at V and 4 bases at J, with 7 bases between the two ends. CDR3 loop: CAWSVQNYEQYF. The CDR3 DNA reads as TGTGCCTGGAGTGTACAAAATTACGAGCAGTACTTC.